Included here is one TCR beta chain sequence, with context. The CDR3 runs 15 residues. CDR1 SEHNR and CDR2 FQNEAQ come from the germline V gene (reference sequence). V lost 5 bases and J lost 9, with 20 bases in between. This sample was included in a study of blood T cell repertoires in COVID-19. Produced via immunoSEQ multiplex PCR; TCRdb's table is partial and in-frame only. Counted here are fewer than 200,000 clones, roughly 91% occurring once; the ten biggest clones make up roughly 4.4%. The rearrangement links TRBV7-9 to TRBJ2-1; perhaps TRBD1 as D (6 bases). The source is a woman between 50 and 59 years old with acute or convalescent COVID-19. The source material was peripheral blood. The CDR3 region has the DNA TGTGCCAGCAGCGTCCAAACACTTTCAGGGGTTGAGCAGTTCTTC. This translates into CASSVQTLSGVEQFF.